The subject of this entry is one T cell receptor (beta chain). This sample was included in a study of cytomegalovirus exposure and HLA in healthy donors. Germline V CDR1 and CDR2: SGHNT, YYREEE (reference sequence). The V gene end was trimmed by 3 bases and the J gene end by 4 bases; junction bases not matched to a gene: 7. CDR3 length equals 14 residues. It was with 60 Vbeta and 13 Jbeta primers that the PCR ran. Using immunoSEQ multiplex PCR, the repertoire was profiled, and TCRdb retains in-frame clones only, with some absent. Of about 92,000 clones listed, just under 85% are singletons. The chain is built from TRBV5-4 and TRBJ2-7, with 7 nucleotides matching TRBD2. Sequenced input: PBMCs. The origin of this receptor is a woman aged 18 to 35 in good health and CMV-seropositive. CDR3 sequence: CASSSGAGLYEQYF. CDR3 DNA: TGTGCCAGCAGCTCGGGAGCGGGACTTTACGAGCAGTACTTC.